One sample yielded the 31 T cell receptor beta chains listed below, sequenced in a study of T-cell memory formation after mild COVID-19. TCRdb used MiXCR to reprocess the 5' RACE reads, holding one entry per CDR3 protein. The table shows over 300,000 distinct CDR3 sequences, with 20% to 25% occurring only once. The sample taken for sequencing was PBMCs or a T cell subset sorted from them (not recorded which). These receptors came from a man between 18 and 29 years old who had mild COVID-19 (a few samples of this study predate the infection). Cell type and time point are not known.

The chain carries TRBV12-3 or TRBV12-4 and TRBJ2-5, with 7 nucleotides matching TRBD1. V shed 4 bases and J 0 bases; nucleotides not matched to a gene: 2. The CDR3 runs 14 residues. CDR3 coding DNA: TGTGCCAGCAGTTGGGACAGCAACCAAGAGACCCAGTACTTC. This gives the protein CASSWDSNQETQYF.

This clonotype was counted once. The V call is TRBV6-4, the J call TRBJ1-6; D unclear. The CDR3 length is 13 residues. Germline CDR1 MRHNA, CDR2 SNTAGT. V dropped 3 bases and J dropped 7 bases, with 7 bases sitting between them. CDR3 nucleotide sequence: TGTGCCAGCAGTGAATCCAGGAATTCACCCCTCCACTTT. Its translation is CASSESRNSPLHF.

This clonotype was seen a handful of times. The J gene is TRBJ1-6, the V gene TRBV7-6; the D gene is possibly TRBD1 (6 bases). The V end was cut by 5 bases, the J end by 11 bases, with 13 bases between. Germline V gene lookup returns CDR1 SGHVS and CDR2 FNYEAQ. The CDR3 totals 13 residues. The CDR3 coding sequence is TGTGCCAGCAGCACAACAGGGATCGCACCCCTCCACTTT. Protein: CASSTTGIAPLHF.

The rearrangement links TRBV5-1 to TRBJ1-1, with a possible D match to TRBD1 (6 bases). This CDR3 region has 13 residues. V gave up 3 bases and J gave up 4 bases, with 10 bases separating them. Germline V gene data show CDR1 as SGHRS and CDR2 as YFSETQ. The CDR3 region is CASSWGLVTEAFF. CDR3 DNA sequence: TGCGCCAGCAGCTGGGGGCTTGTCACTGAAGCTTTCTTT.

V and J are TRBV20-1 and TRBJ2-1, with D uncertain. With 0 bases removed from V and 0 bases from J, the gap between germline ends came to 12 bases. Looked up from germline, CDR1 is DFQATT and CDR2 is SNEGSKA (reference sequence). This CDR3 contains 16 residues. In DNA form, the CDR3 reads TGCAGTGCTAGAGATCAGGCCCCCAGCTCCTACAATGAGCAGTTCTTC. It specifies CSARDQAPSSYNEQFF.

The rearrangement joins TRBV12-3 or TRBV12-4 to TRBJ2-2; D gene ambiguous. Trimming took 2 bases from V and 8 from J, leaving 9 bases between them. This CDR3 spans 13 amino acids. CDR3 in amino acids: CASSLIGGGELFF. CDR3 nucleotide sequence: TGTGCCAGCAGTTTAATCGGTGGGGGGGAGCTGTTTTTT.

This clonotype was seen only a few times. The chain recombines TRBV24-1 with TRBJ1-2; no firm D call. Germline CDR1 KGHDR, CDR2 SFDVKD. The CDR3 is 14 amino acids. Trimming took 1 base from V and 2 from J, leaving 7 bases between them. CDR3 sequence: CATSDFYRNYGYTF. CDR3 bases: TGTGCCACCAGTGATTTCTACAGAAACTATGGCTACACCTTC.

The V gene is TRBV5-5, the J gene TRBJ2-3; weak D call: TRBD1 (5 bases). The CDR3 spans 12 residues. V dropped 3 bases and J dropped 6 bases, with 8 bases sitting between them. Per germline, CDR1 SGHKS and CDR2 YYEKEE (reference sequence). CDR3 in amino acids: CASSYKGDTQYF. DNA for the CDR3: TGTGCCAGCAGCTACAAGGGGGATACGCAGTATTTT. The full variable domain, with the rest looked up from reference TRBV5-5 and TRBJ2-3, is DAGVTQSPTHLIKTRGQQVTLRCSPISGHKSVSWYQQVLGQGPQFIFQYYEKEERGRGNFPDRFSARQFPNYSSELNVNALLLGDSALYLCASSYKGDTQYFGPGTRLTVL.

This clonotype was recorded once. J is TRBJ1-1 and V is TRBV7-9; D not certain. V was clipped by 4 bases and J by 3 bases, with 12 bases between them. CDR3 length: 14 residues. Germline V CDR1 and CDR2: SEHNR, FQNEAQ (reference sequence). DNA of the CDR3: TGTGCCAGCAGCTCTTTAGCTAGGGACACTGAAGCTTTCTTT. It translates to CASSSLARDTEAFF.

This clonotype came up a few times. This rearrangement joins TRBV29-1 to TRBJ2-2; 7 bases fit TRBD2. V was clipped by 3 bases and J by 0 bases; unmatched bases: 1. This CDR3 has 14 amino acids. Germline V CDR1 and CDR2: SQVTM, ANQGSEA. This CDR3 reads CSVDAGANTGELFF. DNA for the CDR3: TGCAGCGTTGACGCGGGGGCGAACACCGGGGAGCTGTTTTTT.

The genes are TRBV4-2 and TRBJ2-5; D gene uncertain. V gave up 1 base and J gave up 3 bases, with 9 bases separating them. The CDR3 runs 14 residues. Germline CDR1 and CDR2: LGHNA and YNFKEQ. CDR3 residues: CASSQAPLEETQYF. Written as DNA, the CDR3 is TGTGCCAGCAGCCAAGCTCCCCTAGAAGAGACCCAGTACTTC.

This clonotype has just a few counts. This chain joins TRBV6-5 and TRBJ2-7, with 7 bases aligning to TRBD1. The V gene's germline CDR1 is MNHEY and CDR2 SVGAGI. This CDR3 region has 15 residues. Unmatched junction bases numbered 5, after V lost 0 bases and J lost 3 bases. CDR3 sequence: CASSYSAGGGYEQYF. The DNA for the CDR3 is TGTGCCAGCAGTTACTCGGCAGGGGGTGGCTACGAGCAGTACTTC.

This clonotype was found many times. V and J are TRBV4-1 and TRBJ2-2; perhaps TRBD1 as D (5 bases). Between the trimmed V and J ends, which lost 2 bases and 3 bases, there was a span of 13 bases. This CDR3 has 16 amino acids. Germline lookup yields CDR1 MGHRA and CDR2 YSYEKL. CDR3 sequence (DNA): TGCGCCAGCAGCCAAACCCCTGGGGCGTACACCGGGGAGCTGTTTTTT. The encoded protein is CASSQTPGAYTGELFF.

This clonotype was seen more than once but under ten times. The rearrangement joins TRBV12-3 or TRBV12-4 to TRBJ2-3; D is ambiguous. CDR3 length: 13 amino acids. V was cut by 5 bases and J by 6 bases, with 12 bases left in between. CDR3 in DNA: TGTGCCAGCAGTGGCCAAGCGCGGGATACGCAGTATTTT. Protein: CASSGQARDTQYF.

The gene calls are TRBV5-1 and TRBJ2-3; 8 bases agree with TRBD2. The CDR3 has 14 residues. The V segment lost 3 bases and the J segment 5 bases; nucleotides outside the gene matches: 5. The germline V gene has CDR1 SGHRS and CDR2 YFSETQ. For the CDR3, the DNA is TGCGCCAGCAGCTGGAGCGGGGGCGAAGATACGCAGTATTTT. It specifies CASSWSGGEDTQYF.

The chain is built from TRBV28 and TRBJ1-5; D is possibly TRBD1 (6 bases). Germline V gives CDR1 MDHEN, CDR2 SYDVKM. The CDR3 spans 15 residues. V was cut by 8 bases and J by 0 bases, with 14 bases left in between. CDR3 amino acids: CASQTGDYSNQPQHF. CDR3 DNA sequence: TGTGCCAGCCAGACAGGAGACTATAGCAATCAGCCCCAGCATTTT.

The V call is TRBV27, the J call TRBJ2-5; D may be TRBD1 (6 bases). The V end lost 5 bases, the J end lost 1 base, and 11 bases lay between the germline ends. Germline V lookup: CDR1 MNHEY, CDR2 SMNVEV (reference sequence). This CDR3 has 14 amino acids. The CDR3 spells CASSNREPQETQYF. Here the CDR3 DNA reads TGTGCCAGCAGTAACAGGGAACCCCAAGAGACCCAGTACTTC.

The CDR3 protein is CASSQGSSGGAYETQYF. The CDR3 bases are TGCGCCAGCAGCCAAGGATCTAGCGGGGGGGCATATGAGACCCAGTACTTC. This chain uses TRBV4-3 with TRBJ2-5; TRBD2 aligns across 12 bases. CDR1 and CDR2 (germline): LGHNA, YSLEER. The junction had 8 bases not matched to a gene; V was cut back by 1 base and J by 5 bases. This CDR3 spans 17 amino acids.

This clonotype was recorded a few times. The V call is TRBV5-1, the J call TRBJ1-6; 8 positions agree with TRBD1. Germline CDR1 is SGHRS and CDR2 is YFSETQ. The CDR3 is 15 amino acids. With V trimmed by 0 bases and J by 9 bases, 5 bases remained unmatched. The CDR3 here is CASSLAGRGPSPLHF. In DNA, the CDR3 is TGCGCCAGCAGCTTGGCGGGCAGGGGGCCTTCACCCCTCCACTTT. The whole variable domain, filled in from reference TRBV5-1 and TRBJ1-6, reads KAGVTQTPRYLIKTRGQQVTLSCSPISGHRSVSWYQQTPGQGLQFLFEYFSETQRNKGNFPGRFSGRQFSNSRSEMNVSTLELGDSALYLCASSLAGRGPSPLHFGNGTRLTVT.

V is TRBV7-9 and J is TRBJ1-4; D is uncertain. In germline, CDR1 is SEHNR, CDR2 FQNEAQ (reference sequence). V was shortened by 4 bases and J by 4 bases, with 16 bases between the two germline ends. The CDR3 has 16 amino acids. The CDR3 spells CASSSDLTGDNEKLFF. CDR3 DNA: TGTGCCAGCAGCTCGGATCTGACGGGCGATAATGAAAAACTGTTTTTT.

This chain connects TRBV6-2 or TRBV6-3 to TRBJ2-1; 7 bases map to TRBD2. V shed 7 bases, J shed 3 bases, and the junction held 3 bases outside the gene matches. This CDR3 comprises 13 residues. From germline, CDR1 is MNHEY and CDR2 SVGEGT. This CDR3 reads CASNGGGYNEQFF. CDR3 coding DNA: TGTGCCAGCAATGGGGGGGGCTACAATGAGCAGTTCTTC.

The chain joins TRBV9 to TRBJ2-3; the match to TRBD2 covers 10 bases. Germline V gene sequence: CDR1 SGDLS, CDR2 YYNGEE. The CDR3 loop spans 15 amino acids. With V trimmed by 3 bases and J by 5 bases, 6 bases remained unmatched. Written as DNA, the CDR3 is TGTGCCAGCAGCGATAGCGGGGGGTCGGGAGATACGCAGTATTTT. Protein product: CASSDSGGSGDTQYF.

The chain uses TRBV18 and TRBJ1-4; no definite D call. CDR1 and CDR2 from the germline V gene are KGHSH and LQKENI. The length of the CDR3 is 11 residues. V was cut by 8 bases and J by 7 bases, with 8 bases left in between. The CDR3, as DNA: TGTGCCAGCCGGAAAGCTGAAAAACTGTTTTTT. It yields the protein CASRKAEKLFF.

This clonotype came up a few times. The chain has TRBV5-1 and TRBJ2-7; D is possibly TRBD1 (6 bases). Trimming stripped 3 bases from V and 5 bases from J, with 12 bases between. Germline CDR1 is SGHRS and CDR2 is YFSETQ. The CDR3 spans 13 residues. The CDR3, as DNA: TGCGCCAGCAGCTCAAACAGGGCCCACGAGCAGTACTTC. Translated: CASSSNRAHEQYF.

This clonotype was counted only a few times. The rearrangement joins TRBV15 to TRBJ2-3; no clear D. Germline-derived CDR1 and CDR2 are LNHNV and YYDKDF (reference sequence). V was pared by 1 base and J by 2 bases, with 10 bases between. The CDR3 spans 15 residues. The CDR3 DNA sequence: TGTGCCACCAGCAGAGTTCCGGGTATCACAGATACGCAGTATTTT. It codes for CATSRVPGITDTQYF. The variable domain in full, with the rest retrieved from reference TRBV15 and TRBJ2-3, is DAMVIQNPRYQVTQFGKPVTLSCSQTLNHNVMYWYQQKSSQAPKLLFHYYDKDFNNEADTPDNFQSRRPNTSFCFLDIRSPGLGDTAMYLCATSRVPGITDTQYFGPGTRLTVL.

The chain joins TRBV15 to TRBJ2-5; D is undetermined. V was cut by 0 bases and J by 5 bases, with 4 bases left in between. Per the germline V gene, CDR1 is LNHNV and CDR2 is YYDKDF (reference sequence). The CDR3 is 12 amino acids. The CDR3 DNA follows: TGTGCCACCAGCAGAGATACTGAGACCCAGTACTTC. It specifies CATSRDTETQYF.

The CDR3 loop reads CASSYKRQGLETQYF. CDR3 DNA sequence: TGTGCCAGCAGCTACAAAAGGCAGGGTTTGGAGACCCAGTACTTC. J is TRBJ2-5 and V is TRBV5-4; TRBD1 might be the D (5 bases). Germline V gene data show CDR1 as SGHNT and CDR2 as YYREEE (reference sequence). The V end lost 3 bases, the J end lost 5 bases, and 17 bases lay between the germline ends. CDR3 size: 15 residues.

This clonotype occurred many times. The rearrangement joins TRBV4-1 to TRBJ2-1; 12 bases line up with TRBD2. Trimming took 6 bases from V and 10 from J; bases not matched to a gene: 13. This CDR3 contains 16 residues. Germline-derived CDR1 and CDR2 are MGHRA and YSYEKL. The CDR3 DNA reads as TGCGCCAGCAGGCCTCTGACTAGCGGGGGCATCAAGGAGCAGTTCTTC. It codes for CASRPLTSGGIKEQFF.

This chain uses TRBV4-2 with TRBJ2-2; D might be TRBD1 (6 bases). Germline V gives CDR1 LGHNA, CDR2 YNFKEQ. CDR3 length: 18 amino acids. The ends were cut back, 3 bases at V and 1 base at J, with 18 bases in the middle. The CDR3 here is CASSQDWATGQNTGELFF. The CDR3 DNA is TGTGCCAGCAGCCAGGATTGGGCCACGGGACAGAACACCGGGGAGCTGTTTTTT.

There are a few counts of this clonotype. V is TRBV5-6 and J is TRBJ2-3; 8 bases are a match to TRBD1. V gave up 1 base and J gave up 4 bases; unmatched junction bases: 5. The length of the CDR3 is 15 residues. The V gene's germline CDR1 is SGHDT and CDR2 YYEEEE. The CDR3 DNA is TGTGCCAGCAGCTTGCCAGGGGGCGATTCAGATACGCAGTATTTT. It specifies CASSLPGGDSDTQYF. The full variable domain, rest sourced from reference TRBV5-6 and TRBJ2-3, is DAGVTQSPTHLIKTRGQQVTLRCSPKSGHDTVSWYQQALGQGPQFIFQYYEEEERQRGNFPDRFSGHQFPNYSSELNVNALLLGDSALYLCASSLPGGDSDTQYFGPGTRLTVL.

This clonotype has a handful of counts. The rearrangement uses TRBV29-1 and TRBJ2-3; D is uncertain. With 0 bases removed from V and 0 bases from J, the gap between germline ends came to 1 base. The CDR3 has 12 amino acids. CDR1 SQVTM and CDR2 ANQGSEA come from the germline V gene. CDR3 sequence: CSVEDSTDTQYF. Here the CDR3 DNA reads TGCAGCGTTGAAGACAGCACAGATACGCAGTATTTT.